The 2 T cell receptor beta chains given below trace back to one sample, sequenced in a study of cytomegalovirus exposure and HLA in healthy donors (dated by TCRdb to 2015 to 2018). The library was generated by the immunoSEQ multiplex PCR assay. For the multiplex PCR, a mixture combining 60 forward primers for TCR Vbeta segments and 13 reverse primers for TCR Jbeta segments was used. TCRdb obtained this table from immuneACCESS and retained in-frame rearrangements with V and J assigned. These tables miss some clones; where compared with another copy, unresolved V genes account for less than half of the shortfall, and the remainder is unexplained. The sample data list around 210,000 clones, and 60% to 80% of these were observed just once. The top ten hold under 3% of the sample. Material: PBMCs. The source is a woman aged 25 to 39 in good health and CMV-seronegative.

A few counts support this clone. The gene calls are TRBV6-4 and TRBJ2-3; 9 bases agree with TRBD1. The CDR3 runs to 15 residues. V gave up 6 bases and J gave up 2 bases; unmatched junction bases: 6. The V gene's germline CDR1 is MRHNA and CDR2 SNTAGT. This CDR3 reads CASRRGTGPTDTQYF. CDR3 in DNA: TGTGCCAGCAGAAGGGGGACAGGGCCCACAGATACGCAGTATTTT.

This clone has only one observation. The chain couples TRBV5-1 to TRBJ2-7; D may be TRBD1 (6 bases). The CDR3 covers 13 residues. The germline gives CDR1 SGHRS, CDR2 YFSETQ. V was pared by 4 bases and J by 3 bases, with 11 bases between. CDR3 residues: CASSPGQRYEQYF. As DNA, the CDR3 is TGCGCCAGCAGCCCGGGACAACGCTACGAGCAGTACTTC.